This T cell receptor beta chain was observed in a study of blood T cells in healthy people across ages. This clonotype was counted only a few times. This could be a read error, since a much larger clone is one nucleotide away. Alongside a J-beta primer mix, a sample-barcoded 5' primer served in a second PCR lasting roughly 7 to 11 cycles. TCRdb ran MiXCR on the 5' RACE reads and lists one entry per CDR3 protein. Among about 670,000 distinct CDR3 sequences listed, around 52% were seen once. Germline V gives CDR1 SGHNT, CDR2 YYREEE (reference sequence). CDR3 length equals 16 residues. After removal of 0 bases from V and 11 bases from J, the junction contained 15 bases not matched to a gene.

The sequencing input was blood. The sequence derives from a woman at least 80 years old in good health. This chain links TRBV5-4 with TRBJ2-5, with 8 bases that match TRBD2. Here the CDR3 DNA reads TGTGCCAGCAGCTTGGTGGGACGGGGGGGGAACAATGAGCAGTACTTC. Protein: CASSLVGRGGNNEQYF. Using reference TRBV5-4 and TRBJ2-5 for the parts outside the CDR3, the full variable domain is ETGVTQSPTHLIKTRGQQVTLRCSSQSGHNTVSWYQQALGQGPQFIFQYYREEENGRGNFPPRFSGLQFPNYSSELNVNALELDDSALYLCASSLVGRGGNNEQYFGPGTRLLVL.